A selection of T cell receptor beta chains follows, all from one sample in a study of graft-versus-host responses after intestinal transplantation. Data came from immunoSEQ multiplex PCR; TCRdb stores just in-frame clones and leaves some out. The table shows around 7,800 clones, with approximately 98% occurring only once. The material sequenced was PBMCs, taken 23 days after intestinal transplant. Source of these receptors: a human patient who received an intestinal transplant, so some T cells may come from the graft donor. Both conserved end residues are part of each CDR3. The D gene is left open where the match is weak. Some rows mark clone size as missing; the rest say once, few, many or name a class of expanded clone.

>TRBV10-1|-|TRBJ2-3|-
TGCGCCAGCAGTGAGTGGGACACAGATACGCAGTATTTT
CASSEWDTDTQYF
>TRBV9|-|TRBJ2-7|-
TGTGCCAGCAGCGTAGGTGATAACCCCTCCTACGAGCAGTACTTC
CASSVGDNPSYEQYF
>TRBV28|-|TRBJ2-3|-
TGTGCCAGCACCTCTCTCGAGGAGCGGGCAAGCACAGATACGCAGTATTTT
CASTSLEERASTDTQYF
>TRBV7-8|-|TRBJ2-3|-
TGTGCCAGCAGCTTAGCTGGACGGCTCACAGATACGCAGTATTTT
CASSLAGRLTDTQYF
>TRBV11-2|-|TRBJ2-3|-
TGTGCCAGCAGCTCAAGCCACAGGGAAGTCCCAGATACGCAGTATTTT
CASSSSHREVPDTQYF
>TRBV13|-|TRBJ2-7|-
TGTGCCAGCAGCTTGGGGACGCAAGGGAGGGAGCAGTACTTC
CASSLGTQGREQYF
>TRBV10-1|-|TRBJ2-7|-
TGCGCCAGCAATCACCCAGCGGGGACAAGGGGATCCTACGAGCAGTACTTC
CASNHPAGTRGSYEQYF
>TRBV21-1|-|TRBJ2-3|-
TGTGCCAGCAGCCTAAACTCTACAGATACGCAGTATTTT
CASSLNSTDTQYF
>TRBV5-1|-|TRBJ2-6|-
TGCGCCAGCAGCCCCGTCACATGGGGTTATGGGGCCAACGTCCTGACTTTC
CASSPVTWGYGANVLTF
>TRBV29-1|once|TRBJ2-3|-
TGCAGCGCCCGAGGGAGCGGTAGCACAGATACGCAGTATTTT
CSARGSGSTDTQYF
>TRBV10-3|-|TRBJ2-2|-
TGTGCCATCAGTCCTCTGCCCGACAGGAACACCGGGGAGCTGTTTTTT
CAISPLPDRNTGELFF
>TRBV27|-|TRBJ2-5|-
TGTGCCAGCGCCCGACAGACCCAAGAGACCCAGTACTTC
CASARQTQETQYF
>TRBV7-9|-|TRBJ2-1|TRBD1
TGTGCCAGCAGCTTCATGACAGGGGGCGTAAATGAGCAGTTCTTC
CASSFMTGGVNEQFF
>TRBV29-1|once|TRBJ2-7|TRBD2
TGCAGCGTTGAGTCTTTGACTAGCGGGAGCTACGAGCAGTACTTC
CSVESLTSGSYEQYF
>TRBV11-2|-|TRBJ2-1|-
TGTGCCAGCAGCTTACTCCCGACGGGGTACAATGAGCAGTTCTTC
CASSLLPTGYNEQFF
>TRBV11-2|-|TRBJ2-1|-
TGTGCCAGCAGCTTCGGGTGGACTGAGCAGTTCTTC
CASSFGWTEQFF
>TRBV7-8|-|TRBJ1-5|-
TGTGCCAGCAGCTTAGCGACCGCAGGGATTGGCAATCAGCCCCAGCATTTT
CASSLATAGIGNQPQHF
>TRBV5-1|-|TRBJ2-1|TRBD2
TGCGCCAGCAGCTTGGTTCCTAGCGGGGGTGCAGGGGACAATGAGCAGTTCTTC
CASSLVPSGGAGDNEQFF
>TRBV30|-|TRBJ2-7|-
TGTGCCTGGAAGACAGACTACGAGCAGTACTTC
CAWKTDYEQYF
>TRBV27|-|TRBJ2-2|-
TGTGCCAGCAGTTTATCGGGAGGCACCGGGGAGCTGTTTTTT
CASSLSGGTGELFF
>TRBV13|-|TRBJ2-1|TRBD2
TGTGCCAGCAGCGACGGGGGCCTAGCGGGAGATATTGGGAATGAGCAGTTCTTC
CASSDGGLAGDIGNEQFF
>TRBV7-9|-|TRBJ1-1|-
TGTGCCAGCAGCCCATCGGCAGACAAGAACACTGAAGCTTTCTTT
CASSPSADKNTEAFF
>TRBV6-1|-|TRBJ2-2|TRBD2
TGTGCCAGCAGTGGCAGGAGACCCGGGACTAGCGGCAACACCGGGGAGCTGTTTTTT
CASSGRRPGTSGNTGELFF